This T cell receptor (beta chain) comes out of a study of CD8 T cells in ankylosing spondylitis. Study outcomes and limitations: The authors reported significant enrichment of disease-linked clones in matched ankylosing spondylitis synovial fluid. In peripheral blood, disease-linked CD8+ clones occurred at relatively low frequencies. Past research had described some motif variants in reactive arthritis synovial fluid and blood. Seemingly characteristic of ankylosing spondylitis blood was a TCR beta motif consisting of under ten highly homologous variants.

This clonotype was found a few times. Antigen: not known. There are 15 residues in the CDR3. V was pared by 1 base and J by 0 bases, with 8 bases between. CDR1 SGHKS and CDR2 YYEKEE come from the germline V gene (reference sequence). By quantitative 5'-RACE with molecular barcodes, the TCR beta libraries were made. Each CDR3 protein gets one entry after TCRdb re-called the 5' RACE reads with MiXCR. This sample has 100,000 to 150,000 distinct CDR3 sequences, with approximately 17% found just once. Sequenced input: blood, either unsorted or a sorted T cell fraction (not recorded which). This receptor was identified in a male donor with ankylosing spondylitis. The chain carries TRBV5-5 and TRBJ1-5; D is unclear. Written as DNA, the CDR3 is TGTGCCAGCAGCTTGTATTGGCCTAGCAATCAGCCCCAGCATTTT. The encoded protein is CASSLYWPSNQPQHF.